This entry lists 25 T cell receptor beta chains sequenced from one sample in a study of response to subunit inactivated influenza vaccine. From the RT-PCR reads, TCRdb called clonotypes with MiXCR, one entry per CDR3 protein. Of approximately 300,000 distinct CDR3 sequences detected, around 22% appear once; the ten largest clones hold 10%. The starting material was PBMCs from blood, obtained about 20 months after vaccination. These receptors were collected from a man in his fifties or sixties who received an inactivated influenza vaccine.

This clonotype was seen a few times. This sequence joins TRBV4-2 and TRBJ1-5; no clear D gene. Germline values: CDR1 LGHNA, CDR2 YNFKEQ. Between the trimmed V and J ends, which lost 0 bases and 2 bases, there was a span of 11 bases. CDR3 size: 16 residues. CDR3 bases: TGTGCCAGCAGCCAAGACGAAAACATTCGCAATCAGCCCCAGCATTTT. It codes for CASSQDENIRNQPQHF.

The chain uses TRBV7-2 and TRBJ1-6; D ambiguous. The germline V gene encodes CDR1 SGHTA and CDR2 FQGNSA. The CDR3 spans 14 residues. V lost 4 bases and J 6 bases, leaving 10 bases between the germline ends. The CDR3 DNA reads TGTGCCAGCAGCTCCGCCGGGTCTAATTCACCCCTCCACTTT. It specifies CASSSAGSNSPLHF.

The V gene is TRBV6-1, the J gene TRBJ1-2; 8 bases line up with TRBD1. This CDR3 has 13 residues. The trim removed 7 bases at V and 4 bases at J, leaving 5 bases unmatched. CDR1 and CDR2 from the germline V gene are MNHNS and SASEGT. CDR3 DNA sequence: TGTGCCAGCACCAAGGGACAGGTCTATGGCTACACCTTC. Translation: CASTKGQVYGYTF.

The J gene is TRBJ2-5, the V gene TRBV7-2, with 7 bases aligning to TRBD1. The CDR3 totals 15 residues. Germline V gene sequence: CDR1 SGHTA, CDR2 FQGNSA. Unmatched junction bases numbered 8, after V lost 2 bases and J lost 5 bases. This CDR3 reads CASSLSPDRAETQYF. Here the CDR3 DNA reads TGTGCCAGCAGCTTAAGCCCCGACAGGGCGGAGACCCAGTACTTC.

Points on this clonotype: A much larger clone differs by one base, so this may be a read error. The chain links TRBV11-2 to TRBJ2-3; D assignment may be TRBD1 or TRBD2 (5 bases each). Between the trimmed V and J ends, which lost 2 bases and 3 bases, there was a span of 6 bases. The germline V gene has CDR1 SGHAT and CDR2 FQNNGV. This CDR3 spans 13 amino acids. In DNA, the CDR3 is TGTGCCAGCAGCTTATGGGGGACAGATACGCAGTATTTT. Translation: CASSLWGTDTQYF.

This chain uses TRBV20-1 with TRBJ2-7, with 7 bases that match TRBD1. CDR1 DFQATT and CDR2 SNEGSKA come from the germline V gene (reference sequence). V trimming: 1 base; J trimming: 7 bases; junction bases outside the gene matches: 16. The CDR3 has 16 amino acids. CDR3 amino acids: CSARGSRQGTLWEQYF. The CDR3 DNA follows: TGCAGTGCTAGAGGGTCCCGACAGGGCACTTTATGGGAGCAGTACTTC.

The V call is TRBV20-1, the J call TRBJ2-1, with 10 positions matching TRBD2. Unmatched junction bases numbered 13, after V lost 6 bases and J lost 8 bases. Germline V CDR1 and CDR2: DFQATT, SNEGSKA (reference sequence). This CDR3 has 15 amino acids. The CDR3 region has the DNA TGCAGTGCAAACAGGGGTACTAGCGGGACTGATGAGCAGTTCTTC. Amino acids: CSANRGTSGTDEQFF.

This clonotype was found a few times. The chain recombines TRBV27 with TRBJ1-1; tentative D call: TRBD1 (6 bases). CDR3 size: 13 residues. Trimming took 2 bases from V and 6 from J, leaving 10 bases between them. Germline assignment: CDR1 MNHEY and CDR2 SMNVEV (reference sequence). The chain's CDR3 is CASSLARGSEAFF. The CDR3, as DNA: TGTGCCAGCAGTTTAGCAAGGGGGTCTGAAGCTTTCTTT.

This clonotype occurred a few times. The chain recombines TRBV9 with TRBJ1-1; 7 bases map to TRBD1. The germline V gene encodes CDR1 SGDLS and CDR2 YYNGEE. This CDR3 is 14 amino acids long. V was clipped by 4 bases and J by 5 bases; unmatched bases: 8. CDR3 nucleotides: TGTGCCAGCAGCCCCCAGGACAGGAGGACTGAAGCTTTCTTT. It translates to CASSPQDRRTEAFF.

This sequence joins TRBV12-3 or TRBV12-4 and TRBJ2-1; D call uncertain. V was cut by 1 base and J by 2 bases, with 3 bases left in between. The CDR3 extends over 13 amino acids. The CDR3 is CASSLVPYNEQFF. The CDR3 region has the DNA TGTGCCAGCAGTTTAGTTCCCTACAATGAGCAGTTCTTC.

The table lists this clonotype with many counts. The chain has TRBV7-9 and TRBJ1-1, with 10 bases that match TRBD1. Germline V gene sequence: CDR1 SEHNR, CDR2 FQNEAQ (reference sequence). The CDR3 sequence is 15 residues long. Unmatched junction bases numbered 9, after V lost 5 bases and J lost 6 bases. CDR3 sequence reads: CASSPSGTGEAEAFF. The CDR3 DNA reads as TGTGCCAGCAGCCCCTCCGGGACAGGGGAGGCTGAAGCTTTCTTT.

Only a few counts were recorded for this clonotype. This sequence joins TRBV11-1 and TRBJ2-1, with no clear D. V lost 2 bases and J 3 bases, leaving 20 bases between the germline ends. The CDR3 consists of 18 residues. Germline CDR1 is SGHAT and CDR2 is FQDESV (reference sequence). DNA of the CDR3: TGTGCCAGCAGCTTAAGGCTAGTTCCCGGAAACGACTACAATGAGCAGTTCTTC. This encodes CASSLRLVPGNDYNEQFF.

This clonotype occurred a few times. The chain employs TRBV28 and TRBJ1-5; D is unclear. The germline V gene encodes CDR1 MDHEN and CDR2 SYDVKM. Between the trimmed V and J ends, which lost 4 bases and 5 bases, there was a span of 21 bases. The CDR3 has 17 amino acids. CDR3 residues: CASSSSPPRRGDQPQHF. DNA of the CDR3: TGTGCCAGCAGTTCATCCCCCCCACGACGAGGTGATCAGCCCCAGCATTTT. Together with reference TRBV28 and TRBJ1-5, the CDR3 gives the full variable domain: DVKVTQSSRYLVKRTGEKVFLECVQDMDHENMFWYRQDPGLGLRLIYFSYDVKMKEKGDIPEGYSVSREKKERFSLILESASTNQTSMYLCASSSSPPRRGDQPQHFGDGTRLSIL.

This clonotype was picked up a small number of times. The J gene is TRBJ2-5, the V gene TRBV24-1; the D is unclear. Trimming left V 3 bases short and J 4 bases short, with 2 bases between. This CDR3 has 11 amino acids. Germline lookup yields CDR1 KGHDR and CDR2 SFDVKD. CDR3 nucleotides: TGTGCCACCAGTGATCGAGAGACCCAGTACTTC. It encodes CATSDRETQYF.

V is TRBV28 and J is TRBJ1-2; possibly TRBD1 for D (5 bases). CDR3 length equals 16 residues. V lost 5 bases, J lost 4 bases, and 20 bases lay in between. Germline values: CDR1 MDHEN, CDR2 SYDVKM. CDR3 protein: CASSDFSGGLFYGYTF. The CDR3 coding sequence is TGTGCCAGCAGTGACTTTAGCGGGGGACTATTCTATGGCTACACCTTC.

The genes are TRBV9 and TRBJ2-3; 8 bases match TRBD1. CDR1 SGDLS and CDR2 YYNGEE come from the germline V gene. CDR3 length equals 15 residues. Trimming cost V 4 bases and J 0 bases; bases outside gene matches: 4. Written as DNA, the CDR3 is TGTGCCAGCAGCCTACGGACAGGGAGCACAGATACGCAGTATTTT. It yields the protein CASSLRTGSTDTQYF.

This chain links TRBV11-1 with TRBJ2-1; 10 bases are a match to TRBD2. Germline V gene data show CDR1 as SGHAT and CDR2 as FQDESV (reference sequence). Trimming at V came to 4 bases and at J to 6 bases, leaving 15 bases not matched to a gene. The CDR3 is 18 residues long. The CDR3 is CASSYPPVGAGGGNEQFF. CDR3 nucleotides: TGTGCCAGCAGCTACCCGCCGGTGGGAGCGGGAGGGGGCAATGAGCAGTTCTTC.

This clonotype was seen a handful of times. V is TRBV20-1 and J is TRBJ1-2, with 9 bases lining up with TRBD1. This CDR3 is 13 amino acids long. The V segment lost 4 bases and the J segment 4 bases; nucleotides outside the gene matches: 4. Germline CDR1 and CDR2: DFQATT and SNEGSKA (reference sequence). In DNA, the CDR3 is TGCAGTGCTACCGGGACAGGGTCCTATGGCTACACCTTC. It translates to CSATGTGSYGYTF.

This clonotype was seen more than once but under ten times. The V call is TRBV5-1, the J call TRBJ1-1; 12 bases are a match to TRBD1. V trimming: 0 bases; J trimming: 4 bases; junction bases outside the gene matches: 4. The germline CDR1 and CDR2 sequences are SGHRS and YFSETQ. The CDR3 is 16 residues long. The CDR3 region has the DNA TGCGCCAGCAGCTTGGCCGGGGACAGGGGGCCCACTGAAGCTTTCTTT. This codes for CASSLAGDRGPTEAFF. Filled out from reference TRBV5-1 and TRBJ1-1, the complete variable domain reads KAGVTQTPRYLIKTRGQQVTLSCSPISGHRSVSWYQQTPGQGLQFLFEYFSETQRNKGNFPGRFSGRQFSNSRSEMNVSTLELGDSALYLCASSLAGDRGPTEAFFGQGTRLTVV.

This clonotype came up many times. This sequence joins TRBV18 and TRBJ1-2; D perhaps matches TRBD1 (5 bases). The germline V gene encodes CDR1 KGHSH and CDR2 LQKENI. This CDR3 has 14 amino acids. Deletions cut 2 bases from V and 1 base from J, with 8 bases between. The CDR3 is CASSPDRVNYGYTF. The CDR3 bases are TGTGCCAGCTCACCAGACAGAGTTAACTATGGCTACACCTTC.

The chain recombines TRBV2 with TRBJ1-6, with 7 positions matching TRBD1. This CDR3 is 15 amino acids long. V lost 7 bases to trimming and J lost 6 bases; unmatched junction nucleotides: 9. Germline V gene lookup returns CDR1 SNHLY and CDR2 FYNNEI. This chain's CDR3 is CASNAWTGRNSPLHF. The DNA of the CDR3 is TGTGCCAGCAACGCATGGACAGGCCGTAATTCACCCCTCCACTTT.

A few counts support this clonotype. The chain joins TRBV4-3 to TRBJ2-3; D uncertain. This CDR3 comprises 13 residues. CDR1 and CDR2 (germline): LGHNA, YSLEER. V was pared by 2 bases and J by 4 bases, with 7 bases between. The CDR3 spells CASSQFEADTQYF. CDR3 DNA sequence: TGCGCCAGCAGCCAATTTGAGGCAGATACGCAGTATTTT.

This rearrangement joins TRBV18 to TRBJ1-6, with a tentative D call TRBD1 (6 bases). In germline, CDR1 is KGHSH, CDR2 LQKENI. Trimming removed 8 bases at V and 0 bases at J, with 26 bases between. CDR3 size: 20 residues. The CDR3 reads CASQGDIGFFGSSYNSPLHF. CDR3 DNA sequence: TGTGCCAGCCAAGGGGACATCGGTTTTTTTGGAAGCTCCTATAATTCACCCCTCCACTTT. The full variable domain, completed using reference TRBV18 and TRBJ1-6, is NAGVMQNPRHLVRRRGQEARLRCSPMKGHSHVYWYRQLPEEGLKFMVYLQKENIIDESGMPKERFSAEFPKEGPSILRIQQVVRGDSAAYFCASQGDIGFFGSSYNSPLHFGNGTRLTVT.

This rearrangement joins TRBV29-1 to TRBJ2-5; D perhaps matches TRBD1 (5 bases). Looked up from germline, CDR1 is SQVTM and CDR2 is ANQGSEA. CDR3 length equals 12 residues. The ends were cut back, 4 bases at V and 2 bases at J, with 8 bases in the middle. Written as DNA, the CDR3 is TGCAGCGTTGGACAGAGTCAAGAGACCCAGTACTTC. It specifies CSVGQSQETQYF.

This clonotype came up a few times. This chain connects TRBV7-9 to TRBJ2-7; weak D call: TRBD1 (6 bases). The CDR3 runs to 14 residues. Germline CDR1 SEHNR, CDR2 FQNEAQ (reference sequence). V was trimmed by 5 bases and J by 6 bases, leaving 17 bases between them. The CDR3 DNA reads as TGTGCCAGCAGCCCTCCTAACAGGGCTTCCGAGCAGTACTTC. This sequence encodes CASSPPNRASEQYF.